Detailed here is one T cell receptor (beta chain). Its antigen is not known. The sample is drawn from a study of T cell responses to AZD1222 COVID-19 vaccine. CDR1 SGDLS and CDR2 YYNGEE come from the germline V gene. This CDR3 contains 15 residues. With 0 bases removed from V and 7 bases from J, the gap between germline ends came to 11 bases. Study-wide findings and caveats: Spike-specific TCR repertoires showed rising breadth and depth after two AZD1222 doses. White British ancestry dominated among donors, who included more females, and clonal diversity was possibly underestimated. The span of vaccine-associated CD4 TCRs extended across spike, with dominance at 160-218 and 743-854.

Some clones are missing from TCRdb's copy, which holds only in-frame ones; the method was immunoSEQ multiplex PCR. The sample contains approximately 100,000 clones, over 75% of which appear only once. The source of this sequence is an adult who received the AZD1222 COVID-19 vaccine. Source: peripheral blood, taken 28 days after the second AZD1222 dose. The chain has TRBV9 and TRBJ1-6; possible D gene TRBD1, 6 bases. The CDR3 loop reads CASSVGGHLNSPLHF. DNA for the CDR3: TGTGCCAGCAGCGTAGGGGGACATCTAAATTCACCCCTCCACTTT.